Here is one T cell receptor beta chain with its context. The antigen it recognizes is unknown. Base qualities were left out, and no much larger clone turns up one base away. TCRbeta CDR3 regions were amplified from genomic DNA using the immunoSEQ Assay, a bias-controlled multiplex PCR. On the study's bioinformatics: Within the assay, amplification of reference gene primers was used to estimate how many nucleated cells each sample contained. Sequence reads were collapsed and filtered to measure the absolute abundance of every unique TCRbeta CDR3 rearrangement. Productive Simpson clonality was computed per sample as the square root of Simpson's diversity index over productive rearrangements. In its TCRdb copy, this immuneACCESS table keeps in-frame sequences only and misses some clones. Where compared with another copy, unresolved V genes explain less than half of these, and the others have no known cause. V, J and clone size are taken as reported in that table, and D and trimming were inferred from the DNA itself. This sample is represented by a few hundred thousand clones; about 88% of them were singletons. The ten largest account for around 7.4% of the sample.

The CDR3 has 15 amino acids, counting the end cysteine and phenylalanine. Here the CDR3 DNA is all that survives: 45 bases in frame from base 1. CDR1 is given as SGHRS and CDR2 as YFSETQ, both from the germline V gene. V is cut by 4 bases and J by 4 bases, and the space between the germline ends is 16 bases. In Seattle, one collaborating source enrolled patients while the infection was active and tracked those patients longitudinally over the course of disease. The collaborating institutions used their own protocols to collect whole blood in K2EDTA tubes. For TCRbeta analysis, collaborators shipped samples in one of three forms: frozen whole blood, isolated PBMCs, or DNA extracted from either of those sample types. The sample belongs to a study of blood T cell repertoires in COVID-19 (TCRdb year 2020). Describing the broader study: The collaborator samples originated in the United States, Italy and Spain and spanned the acute and convalescent phases of COVID-19. A de-identified subject ID, COVID-19 status, age in years and sex were almost always included in the sample metadata. The repertoires were released in a freely available public database intended as a resource for research on the immune response to SARS-CoV-2. HLA class I and class II types, where available, came from metadata supplied by the sample provider rather than from assay-based typing. The prospective study material was composed of cDNA or gDNA derived from T cells, B-cell-depleted T cells, or PBMCs. The samples were drawn from the first 160 participants of the ongoing ImmuneRACE study and from 950 to 1,500 subjects provided by 6 global collaborators. The dataset comprised deeply sampled blood TCRbeta repertoires from subjects exposed to, actively infected with, or recovered from COVID-19. The paper as a whole reports these results and caveats: The amount of clinical and demographic metadata varied by source and participant and was provided uncurated.

The origin of this receptor is a woman aged 55-70 years with COVID-19, enrolled during active disease. Input material: peripheral blood. The sequence links TRBV5-1 to TRBJ2-3; perhaps TRBD2 is the D gene, with 7 bases matching. The CDR3 is CASSPEGGAADTQYF. Read as DNA, the sequence is TGCGCCAGCAGCCCGGAGGGGGGGGCGGCAGATACGCAGTATTTT.